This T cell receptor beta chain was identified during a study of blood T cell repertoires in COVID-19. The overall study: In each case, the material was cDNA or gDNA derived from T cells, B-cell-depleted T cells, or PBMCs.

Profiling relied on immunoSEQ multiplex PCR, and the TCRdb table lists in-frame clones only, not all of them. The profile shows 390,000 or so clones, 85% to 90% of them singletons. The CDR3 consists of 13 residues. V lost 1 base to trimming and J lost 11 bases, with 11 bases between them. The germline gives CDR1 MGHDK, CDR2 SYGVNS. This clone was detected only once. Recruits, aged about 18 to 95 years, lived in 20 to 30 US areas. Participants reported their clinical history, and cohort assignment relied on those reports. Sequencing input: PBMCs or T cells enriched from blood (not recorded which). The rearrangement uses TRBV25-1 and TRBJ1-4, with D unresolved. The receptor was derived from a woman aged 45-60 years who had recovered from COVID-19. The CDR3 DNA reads TGTGCCAGCAGTGAATGGGCAGGTGACAAACTGTTTTTT. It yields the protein CASSEWAGDKLFF.